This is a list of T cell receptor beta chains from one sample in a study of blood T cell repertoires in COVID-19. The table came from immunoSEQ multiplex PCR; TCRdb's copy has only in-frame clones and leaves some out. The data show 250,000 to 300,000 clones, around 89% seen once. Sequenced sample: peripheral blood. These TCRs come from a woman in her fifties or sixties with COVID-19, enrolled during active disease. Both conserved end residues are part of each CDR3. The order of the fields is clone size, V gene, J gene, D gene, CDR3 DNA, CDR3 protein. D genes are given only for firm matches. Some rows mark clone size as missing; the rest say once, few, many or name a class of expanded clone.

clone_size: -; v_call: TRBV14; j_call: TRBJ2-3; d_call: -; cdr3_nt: TGTGCCAGCAGCCAAGTACGGGGGAATTCAGATACGCAGTATTTT; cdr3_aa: CASSQVRGNSDTQYF
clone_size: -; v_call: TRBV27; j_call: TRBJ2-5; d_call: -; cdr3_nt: TGTGCCAGCAGTTTAACAACAGGGAGAGAGACCCAGTACTTC; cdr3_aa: CASSLTTGRETQYF
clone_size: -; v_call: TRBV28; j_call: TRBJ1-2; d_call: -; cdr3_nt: TGTGCCAGCAGTTTATCAGGTTCGTTTTTTGGCTACACCTTC; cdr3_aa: CASSLSGSFFGYTF
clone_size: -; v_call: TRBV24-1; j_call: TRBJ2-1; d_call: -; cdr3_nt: TGTGCCACCAGTTCCCCCCCGTACTACAATGAGCAGTTCTTC; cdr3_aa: CATSSPPYYNEQFF
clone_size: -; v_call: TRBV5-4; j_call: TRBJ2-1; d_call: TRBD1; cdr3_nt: TGTGCCAGCAGCCCGGGAGGGGGGACAGGGGCCTATGAGCAGTTCTTC; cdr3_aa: CASSPGGGTGAYEQFF
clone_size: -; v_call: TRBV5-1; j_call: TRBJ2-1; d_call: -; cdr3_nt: TGCGCCAGCAGTTTGGAGGGGGTCCCCACCGAACAGTTCTTC; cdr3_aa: CASSLEGVPTEQFF
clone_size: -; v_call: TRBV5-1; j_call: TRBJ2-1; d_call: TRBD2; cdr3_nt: TGCGCCAGCAGTGGGGGGCGGGGGGATGAGCAGTTCTTC; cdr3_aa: CASSGGRGDEQFF
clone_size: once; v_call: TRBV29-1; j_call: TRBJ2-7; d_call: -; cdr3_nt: TGCAGCGTTGTAAAAAATGAGGTCTCCTACGAGCAGTACTTC; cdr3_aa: CSVVKNEVSYEQYF
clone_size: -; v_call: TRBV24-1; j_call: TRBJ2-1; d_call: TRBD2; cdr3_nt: TGTGCCACCAGTGATCCGGGGTCTAGCGGAGGAAACAATGAGCAGTTCTTC; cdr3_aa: CATSDPGSSGGNNEQFF
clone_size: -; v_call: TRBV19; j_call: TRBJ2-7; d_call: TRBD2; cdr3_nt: TGTGCCAGTAGCGTACTAGCGGGAGGTCACTACGAGCAGTACTTC; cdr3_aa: CASSVLAGGHYEQYF
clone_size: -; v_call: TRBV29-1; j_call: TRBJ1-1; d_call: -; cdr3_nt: TGCAGCGTTCGAAGGCCGGGGGGCACTGAAGCTTTCTTT; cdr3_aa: CSVRRPGGTEAFF
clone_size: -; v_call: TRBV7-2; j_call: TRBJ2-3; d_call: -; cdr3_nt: TGTGCCAGCAGCCCGACCGGGACTAGCACAGATACGCAGTATTTT; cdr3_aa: CASSPTGTSTDTQYF
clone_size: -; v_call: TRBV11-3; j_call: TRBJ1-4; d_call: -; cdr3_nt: TGTGCCAGCAGCTTAGGCGGGGCAACTAATGAAAAACTGTTTTTT; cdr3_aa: CASSLGGATNEKLFF
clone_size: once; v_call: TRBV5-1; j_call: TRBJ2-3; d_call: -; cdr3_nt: TGCGCCAGCAGCTTCCCCCGCGGGGGCCCCCCGGATACGCAGTATTTT; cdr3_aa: CASSFPRGGPPDTQYF
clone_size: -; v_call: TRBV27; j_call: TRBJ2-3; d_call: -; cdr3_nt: TGTGCCAGCAGCTCCCCCCCTACGTATACGCAGTATTTT; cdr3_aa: CASSSPPTYTQYF
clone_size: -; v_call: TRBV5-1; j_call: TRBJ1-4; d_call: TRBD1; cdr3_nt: TGCGCCAGCAGCTCACAGACAGGGACGGCGGAAAAACTGTTTTTT; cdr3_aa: CASSSQTGTAEKLFF
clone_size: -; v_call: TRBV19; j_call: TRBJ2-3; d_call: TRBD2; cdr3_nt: TGTGCCAGTAGTACCGCGGGACTAGCGGGAGTAATAGGCGATACGCAGTATTTT; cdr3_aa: CASSTAGLAGVIGDTQYF
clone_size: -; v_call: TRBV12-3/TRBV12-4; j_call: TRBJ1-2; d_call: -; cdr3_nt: TGTGCCAGCCTTCCCAGGGGCAGCAATGGCTACACCTTC; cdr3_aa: CASLPRGSNGYTF
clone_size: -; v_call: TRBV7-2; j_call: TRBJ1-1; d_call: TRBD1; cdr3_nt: TGTGCCAGCAGCTTCGACAGGGGGCAAACTGAAGCTTTCTTT; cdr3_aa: CASSFDRGQTEAFF
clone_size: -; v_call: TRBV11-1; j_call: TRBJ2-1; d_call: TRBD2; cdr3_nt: TGTGCCAGCAGACACCTAGCGGCCTACAATGAGCAGTTCTTC; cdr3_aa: CASRHLAAYNEQFF
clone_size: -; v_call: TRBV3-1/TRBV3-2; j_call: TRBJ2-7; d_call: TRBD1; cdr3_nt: TGTGCCAGCAGCCAGGTCGGACAGGGAAGGGACCACGAGCAGTACTTC; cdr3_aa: CASSQVGQGRDHEQYF
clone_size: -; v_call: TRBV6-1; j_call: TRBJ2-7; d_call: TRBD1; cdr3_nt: TGTGCCAGCAGTGAATGGGACAGGGAGGGCGAGCAGTACTTC; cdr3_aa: CASSEWDREGEQYF
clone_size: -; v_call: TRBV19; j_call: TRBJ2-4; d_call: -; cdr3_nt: TGTGCCAGTAGTATGCCCAGGGGCGGACGGTATGAAAGCGACATTCAGTACTTC; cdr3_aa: CASSMPRGGRYESDIQYF
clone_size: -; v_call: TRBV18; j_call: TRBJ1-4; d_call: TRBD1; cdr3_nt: TGTGCCAGCTCACCTGGGACAGGGAGGGAAAAACTGTTTTTT; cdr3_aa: CASSPGTGREKLFF
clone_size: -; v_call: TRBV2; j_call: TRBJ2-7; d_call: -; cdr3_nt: TGTGCCAGCGGGGAGTTGTCTAGAGGCGGCGAGCAGTACTTC; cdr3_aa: CASGELSRGGEQYF
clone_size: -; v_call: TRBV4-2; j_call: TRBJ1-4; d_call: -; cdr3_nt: TGTGCCAGCAGCCAAGATCAAAGGGGTAATTGGGATGAAAAACTGTTTTTT; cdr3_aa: CASSQDQRGNWDEKLFF
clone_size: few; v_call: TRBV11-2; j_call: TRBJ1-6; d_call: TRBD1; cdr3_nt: TGTGCCAGCAGCTTTGCGGGACAGCATAATTCACCCCTCCACTTT; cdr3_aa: CASSFAGQHNSPLHF
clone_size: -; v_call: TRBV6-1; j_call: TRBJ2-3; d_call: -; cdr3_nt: TGTGCCAGCAGTGGGGTGAGGGACAAAAACACAGATACGCAGTATTTT; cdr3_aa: CASSGVRDKNTDTQYF
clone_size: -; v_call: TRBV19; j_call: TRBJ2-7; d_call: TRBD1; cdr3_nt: TGTGCCAGTAGTGTCTATTGGGACGGGACAGGGAGACACGAGCAGTACTTC; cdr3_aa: CASSVYWDGTGRHEQYF
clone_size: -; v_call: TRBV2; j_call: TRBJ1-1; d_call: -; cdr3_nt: TGTGCCACCTCAGCAGGTCCATCCCCGAACACTGAAGCTTTCTTT; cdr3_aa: CATSAGPSPNTEAFF
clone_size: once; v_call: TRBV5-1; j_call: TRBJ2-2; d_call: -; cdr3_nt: TGCGCCAGCCACCCTACTCCCAGGGGTCCCGGGGAGCTGTTTTTT; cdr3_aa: CASHPTPRGPGELFF
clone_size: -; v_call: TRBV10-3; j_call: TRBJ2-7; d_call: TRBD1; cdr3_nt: TGTGCCATCAGTGAAGAAGAGGGGGCTACCTACGAGCAGTACTTC; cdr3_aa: CAISEEEGATYEQYF
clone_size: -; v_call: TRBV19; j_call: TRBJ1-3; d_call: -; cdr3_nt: TGTGCCAGTAGTATGAGTCGAGATCCTATCTCTGGAAACACCATATATTTT; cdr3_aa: CASSMSRDPISGNTIYF
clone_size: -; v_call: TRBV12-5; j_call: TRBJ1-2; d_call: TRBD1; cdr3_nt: TGTGCTAGTGGTTTGTGGCCAGGGGGAGGCTACACCTTC; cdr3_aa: CASGLWPGGGYTF
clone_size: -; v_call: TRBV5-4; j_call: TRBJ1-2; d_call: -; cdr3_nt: TGTGCCAGCAGCGAGCTCTTATTAGATGGCTACACCTTC; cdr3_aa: CASSELLLDGYTF
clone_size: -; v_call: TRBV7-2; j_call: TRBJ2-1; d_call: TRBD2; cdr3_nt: TGTGCCAGCAGCCTACAGGGCGGGGGGGGCGGTTTGAGGAATGAGCAGTTCTTC; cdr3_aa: CASSLQGGGGGLRNEQFF
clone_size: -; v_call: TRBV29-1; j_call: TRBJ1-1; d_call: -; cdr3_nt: TGCAGCGTTGACAGGGGTGGAACTGAAGCTTTCTTT; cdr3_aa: CSVDRGGTEAFF
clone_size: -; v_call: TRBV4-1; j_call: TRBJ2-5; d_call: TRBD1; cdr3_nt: TGCGCCAGCAGCCGCGGACAGGGCCCCTATGGGTACCAAGAGACCCAGTACTTC; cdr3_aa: CASSRGQGPYGYQETQYF
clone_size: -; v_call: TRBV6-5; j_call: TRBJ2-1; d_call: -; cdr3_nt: TGTGCCACAGCAGTGAACCTAGACAATGAGCAGTTCTTC; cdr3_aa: CATAVNLDNEQFF
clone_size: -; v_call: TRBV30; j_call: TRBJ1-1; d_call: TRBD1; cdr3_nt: TGTGCCTGGAATGACAGGGGGGGGCCTGAAGCTTTCTTT; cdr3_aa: CAWNDRGGPEAFF
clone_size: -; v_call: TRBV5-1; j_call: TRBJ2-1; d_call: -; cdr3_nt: TGCGCCAGCAGCCCCTTCCCCGACGGAGACAATGAGCAGTTCTTC; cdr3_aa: CASSPFPDGDNEQFF
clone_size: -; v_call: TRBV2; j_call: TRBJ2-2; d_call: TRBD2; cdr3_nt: TGTGCCAGCAGTGGACTAGCGGGAATCAACACCGGGGAGCTGTTTTTT; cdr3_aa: CASSGLAGINTGELFF
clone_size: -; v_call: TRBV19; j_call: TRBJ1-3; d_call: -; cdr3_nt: TGTGCCAGTAGTTCGGGACTCTACTCTGGAAACACCATATATTTT; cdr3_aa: CASSSGLYSGNTIYF
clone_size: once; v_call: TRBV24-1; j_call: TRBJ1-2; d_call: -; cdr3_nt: TGTGCCACCAGTGGGGGAGGGCTCTATGGCTACACCTTC; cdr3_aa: CATSGGGLYGYTF
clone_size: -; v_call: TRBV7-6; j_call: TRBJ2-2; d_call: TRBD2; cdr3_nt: TGTGCCAGCAGCTTAGTTTCCACTAGCGGGAGAACCGGGGAGCTGTTTTTT; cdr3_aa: CASSLVSTSGRTGELFF